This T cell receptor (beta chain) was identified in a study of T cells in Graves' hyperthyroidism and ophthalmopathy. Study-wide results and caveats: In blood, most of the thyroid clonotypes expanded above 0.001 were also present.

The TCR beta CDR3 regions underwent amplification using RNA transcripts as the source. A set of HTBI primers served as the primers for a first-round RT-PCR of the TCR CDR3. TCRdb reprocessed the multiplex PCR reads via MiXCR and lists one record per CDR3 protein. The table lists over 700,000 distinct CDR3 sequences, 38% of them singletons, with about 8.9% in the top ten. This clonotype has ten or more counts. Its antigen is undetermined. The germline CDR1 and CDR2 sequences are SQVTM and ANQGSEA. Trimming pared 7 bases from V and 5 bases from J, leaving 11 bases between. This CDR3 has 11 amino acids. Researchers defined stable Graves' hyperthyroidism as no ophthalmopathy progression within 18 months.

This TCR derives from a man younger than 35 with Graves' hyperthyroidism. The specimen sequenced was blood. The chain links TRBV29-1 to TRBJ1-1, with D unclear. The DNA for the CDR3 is TGCAGCGCCCAGGACGGGACTGAAGCTTTCTTT. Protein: CSAQDGTEAFF.